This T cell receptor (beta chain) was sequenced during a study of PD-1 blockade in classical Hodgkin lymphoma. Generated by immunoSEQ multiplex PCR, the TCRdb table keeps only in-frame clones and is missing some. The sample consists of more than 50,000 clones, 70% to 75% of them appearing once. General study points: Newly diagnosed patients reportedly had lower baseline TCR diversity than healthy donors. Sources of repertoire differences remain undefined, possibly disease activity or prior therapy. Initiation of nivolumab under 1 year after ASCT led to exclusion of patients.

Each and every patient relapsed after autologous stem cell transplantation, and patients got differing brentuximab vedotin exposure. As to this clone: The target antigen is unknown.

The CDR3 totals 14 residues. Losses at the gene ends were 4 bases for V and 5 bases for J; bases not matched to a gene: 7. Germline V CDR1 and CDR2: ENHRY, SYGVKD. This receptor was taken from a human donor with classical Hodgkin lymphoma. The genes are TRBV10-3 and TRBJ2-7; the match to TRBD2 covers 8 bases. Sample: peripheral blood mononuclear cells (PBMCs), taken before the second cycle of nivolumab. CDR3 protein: CAISASGSTDEQYF. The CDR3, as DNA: TGTGCCATCAGTGCGAGCGGGAGCACCGACGAGCAGTACTTC.